This is a list of T cell receptor beta chains from one sample in a study of cytomegalovirus exposure and HLA in healthy donors. Assay used: immunoSEQ multiplex PCR; TCRdb lists only in-frame clones, some missing. The sample has roughly 120,000 clones; the top ten hold roughly 6.6%. Sequencing was done on a sample of PBMCs. Receptors originate from a man between 40 and 49 years old in good health and CMV-seropositive. Both conserved end residues are part of each CDR3.

TRBJ2-2 TRBV29-1 CSVEQGVTGELFF
TRBJ2-7 TRBV28 CASSVQKMTYEQYF
TRBJ1-1 TRBV28 CASSLLGRGNTEAFF
TRBJ1-4 TRBV28 CASSLTGAGGREKLFF
TRBJ2-3 TRBV10-1 CASSGPGDTQYF
. TRBV28 CASSRLAGHEQYF
TRBJ2-7 TRBV6-1 CATKGLTYEQYF
. TRBV5-6 CASSRPRGNAYEQYF
TRBJ2-7 TRBV5-1 CASSLSGINSYEQYF
TRBJ1-1 TRBV6-5 CASSYRGNTEAFF
TRBJ2-2 TRBV7-2 CASSLRWDRVGSGELFF
TRBJ2-1 TRBV15 CATSREGGSYNEQFF
TRBJ1-4 TRBV7-9 CASSSLGAEKLFF
TRBJ2-7 TRBV7-9 CASSLGAGSHEQYF
TRBJ2-3 TRBV28 CASSPNRWTITTHTQYF
TRBJ2-5 TRBV12-5 CASGRGQGEGETQYF
TRBJ1-3 TRBV29-1 CSVVGGDGNTIYF
TRBJ1-1 TRBV18 CASSIIRENTEAFF
TRBJ2-1 TRBV19 CASSPRTSAYNEQFF
TRBJ2-5 TRBV6-5 CASTPLAGGGETQYF
TRBJ2-7 TRBV18 CASSWDNSYEQYF
TRBJ1-5 TRBV19 CASSMGTGGYSNQPQHF
TRBJ2-1 TRBV7-9 CASSLGLAGLEQFF
TRBJ2-7 TRBV9 CASSVAGSYEQYF
TRBJ1-5 TRBV19 CASTRISGSNQPQHF
TRBJ1-2 TRBV28 CASSGWGREYGYTF
TRBJ2-7 TRBV10-2 CASYGGFGNYEQYF
TRBJ2-3 TRBV5-1 CASSVTGVANTQYF
TRBJ1-4 TRBV7-2 CASSPGVSEKLFF
TRBJ1-2 TRBV18 CASSPLSGEVGYTF
TRBJ2-3 TRBV19 CASSIEGTSGKSDTQYF
TRBJ1-1 TRBV7-9 CASSWRQGGTEAFF
TRBJ2-7 TRBV7-8 CASSFGLAAYEQYF
TRBJ2-6 TRBV21-1 CASSVYSGANVLTF
TRBJ1-2 TRBV6-6 CASSSGSSNYGYTF
TRBJ2-1 TRBV11-1 CASSLGKGQGANEQFF
TRBJ2-1 TRBV29-1 CSAHLAGIEQFF
TRBJ2-5 TRBV7-2 CASSSTLETQYF
TRBJ1-5 TRBV28 CASSNRARVQPQHF
TRBJ1-5 TRBV19 CASSIQGASGQPQHF
TRBJ2-1 TRBV9 CASSVVGGPPNEQFF
TRBJ2-3 TRBV29-1 CSVAAGGSTDTQYF
TRBJ1-2 TRBV2 CASSEARGSYGYTF
TRBJ2-3 TRBV19 CASSTTSGTDTQYF
TRBJ2-3 TRBV27 CASSLSTVRYTDTQYF
TRBJ1-1 TRBV7-9 CASSSDRPAWEAFF
TRBJ2-5 TRBV5-6 CASRRGMETQYF
TRBJ2-3 TRBV27 CASSSRADTQYF
TRBJ2-4 TRBV21-1 CARPRKAKNIQYF
TRBJ2-1 TRBV19 CASTLIAGGLYNEQFF
TRBJ2-7 TRBV5-4 CASSSSSYEQYF
TRBJ1-4 TRBV5-1 CASSLVGQKDEKLFF
TRBJ1-2 TRBV6-1 CAVWSAPGYTF
TRBJ2-7 TRBV15 CATSRVAGASYEQYF
TRBJ2-7 TRBV7-6 CASSLVSGSYEQYF
TRBJ2-2 TRBV14 CASSQSMGQGSGELFF
TRBJ2-7 TRBV19 CASKSTGSYEQYF